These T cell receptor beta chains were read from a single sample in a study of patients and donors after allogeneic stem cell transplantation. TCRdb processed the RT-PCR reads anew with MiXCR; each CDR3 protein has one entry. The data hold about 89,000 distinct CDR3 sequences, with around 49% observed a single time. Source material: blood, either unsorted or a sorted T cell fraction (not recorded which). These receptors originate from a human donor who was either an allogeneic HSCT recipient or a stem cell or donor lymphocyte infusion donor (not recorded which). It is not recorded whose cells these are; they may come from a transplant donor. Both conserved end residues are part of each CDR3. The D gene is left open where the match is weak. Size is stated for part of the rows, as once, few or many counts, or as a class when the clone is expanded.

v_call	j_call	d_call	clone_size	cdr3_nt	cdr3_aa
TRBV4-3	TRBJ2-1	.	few	TGCGCCAGCAGCCAATTCCCGGGAGTTGAGCAGTTCTTC	CASSQFPGVEQFF
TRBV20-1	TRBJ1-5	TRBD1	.	TGCAGTGCTAGACGGGACAGGATACAGCATTTT	CSARRDRIQHF
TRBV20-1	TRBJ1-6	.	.	TGCAGTGCTAAGTATAGTGGCCATAATTCACCCCTCCACTTT	CSAKYSGHNSPLHF
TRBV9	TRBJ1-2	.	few	TGTGCCAGCAGCCCTTTGTACTATGGCTACACCTTC	CASSPLYYGYTF
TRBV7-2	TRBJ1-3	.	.	TGTGCCAGCAGCCTACGGAAGGCGGGCGGAAACACCATATATTTT	CASSLRKAGGNTIYF
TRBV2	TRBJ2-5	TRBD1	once	TGTGCCAGCAGTTCCCGGACAGGTGAAGAGACCCAGTACTTC	CASSSRTGEETQYF
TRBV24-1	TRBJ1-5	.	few	TGTGCCACCAGTGATCTCAGGGTTACTCAGCCCCAGCATTTT	CATSDLRVTQPQHF
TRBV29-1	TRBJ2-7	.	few	TGCAGCGTTGCGGGACCAGTCGATCTCGAGCAGTACTTC	CSVAGPVDLEQYF
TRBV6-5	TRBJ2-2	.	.	TGTGCCAGCAGTTACTCGCGGCAGAGATCGAACACCGGGGAGCTGTTTTTT	CASSYSRQRSNTGELFF
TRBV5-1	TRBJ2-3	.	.	TGCGCCAGCAGCCCCAGGGTTGTAAATACGCAGTATTTT	CASSPRVVNTQYF
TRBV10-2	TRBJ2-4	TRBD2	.	TGCGCCAGCAGTCCAGGACTAGCGGAGCACCTACTGAACAAAAACATTCAGTACTTC	CASSPGLAEHLLNKNIQYF
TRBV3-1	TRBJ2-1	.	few	TGTGCCAGCAGCTACTACAATGAGCAGTTCTTC	CASSYYNEQFF
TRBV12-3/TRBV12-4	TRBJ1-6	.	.	TGTGCCACCCGAAGTGGCAGGGAAAATTCACCCCTCCACTTT	CATRSGRENSPLHF
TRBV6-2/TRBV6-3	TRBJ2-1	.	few	TGTGCCAGCAGTTACTCGGGAGAACGGGCCGCAGCCTACTACAATGAGCAGTTCTTC	CASSYSGERAAAYYNEQFF
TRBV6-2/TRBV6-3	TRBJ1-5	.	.	TGTGCCAGCAGTCCGGAGCGACAGAAGGATCAGCCCCAGCATTTT	CASSPERQKDQPQHF
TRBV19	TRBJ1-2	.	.	TGTGCCAGTACGAGGACAACCCAAGACTATGGCTACACCTTC	CASTRTTQDYGYTF
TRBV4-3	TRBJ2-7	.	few	TGCGCCAGCAGCCAAGGGGGACTTATCTACGAGCAGTACTTC	CASSQGGLIYEQYF
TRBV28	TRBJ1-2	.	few	TGTGCCAGCAGTTTCGGAGGGGCAGGGGACTATGGCTACACCTTC	CASSFGGAGDYGYTF
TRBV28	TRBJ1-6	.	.	TGTGCCAGCAGCGTTGGGACTGGTAGATCACCCCTCCACTTT	CASSVGTGRSPLHF
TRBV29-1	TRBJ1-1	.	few	TGCAGCGTTGCCGAACAGGCGAACACTGAAGCTTTCTTT	CSVAEQANTEAFF
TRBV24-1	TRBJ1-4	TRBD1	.	TGTGCCACCTATACTCAACAGGGGCGTCAGGAAAAACTGTTTTTT	CATYTQQGRQEKLFF
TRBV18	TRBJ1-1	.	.	TGTGCCAGCTCACCAGGGAAGAACACTGAAGCTTTCTTT	CASSPGKNTEAFF